One sample yielded the 25 T cell receptor beta chains listed below, sequenced in a study of CD8+CD57+ T cells in acquired aplastic anemia. CD8+CD57+ cell expansion had been shown by flow cytometry in patients chosen for sequencing. The use of genomic DNA as template underpinned the TCR beta VDJ and CDR3 profiling. TCRdb analysed the reads with MiXCR anew, one entry per CDR3 protein. The sample yields 150,000 to 200,000 distinct CDR3 sequences, roughly half seen once. The sequencing sample was made of sorted CD4+, CD8+, or CD8+CD57+ T cells (not recorded which) from PBMCs. These TCRs come from a human donor with aplastic anemia.

A remark on this clonotype: A clone one base away is much larger, so this may be a read error. The chain recombines TRBV3-1 with TRBJ2-5; 7 bases line up with TRBD2. CDR1 is LGHDT, CDR2 YNNKEL, per germline (reference sequence). CDR3 length: 15 residues. CDR3 nucleotides: TGTGCCAGCAGCCAATCAGGCGGGAGTGAGGAGACCCTGTACTTC. It encodes CASSQSGGSEETLYF.

The chain combines TRBV25-1 with TRBJ1-4; D gene ambiguous. Trimming pared 2 bases from V and 5 bases from J, leaving 12 bases between. The CDR3 is 15 amino acids. Germline V gives CDR1 MGHDK, CDR2 SYGVNS. CDR3 in amino acids: CASSEVGIGNEKLFF. The CDR3 DNA reads TGTGCCAGCAGTGAAGTCGGGATCGGGAATGAAAAACTGTTTTTT.

This rearrangement joins TRBV12-3 or TRBV12-4 to TRBJ1-6, with TRBD1 matching 7 bases. The ends lost 4 bases at V and 10 bases at J; junction bases unmatched: 10. The CDR3 has 15 residues. The CDR3 DNA reads TGTGCCAGCAGTTCCCCTCACAGGGGCAGGTCACCCCTCCACTTT. This gives the protein CASSSPHRGRSPLHF.

The chain is built from TRBV20-1 and TRBJ2-7; the D gene could be TRBD1 or TRBD2 (5 bases each). The CDR3 is made up of 14 amino acids. V lost 0 bases, J lost 6 bases, and 15 bases lay in between. Germline-derived CDR1 and CDR2 are DFQATT and SNEGSKA (reference sequence). CDR3 sequence: CSARDYFPGGEQYF. The CDR3 DNA follows: TGCAGTGCTAGAGATTACTTCCCTGGGGGCGAGCAGTACTTC.

As for this clonotype: This may be a read error, as it is one base from a much larger clone. V is TRBV4-2 and J is TRBJ2-7, with 10 bases identical to TRBD1. The J call could be wrong; TRBJ2-1 is a better fit for the DNA end. Germline CDR1 and CDR2: LGHNA and YNFKEQ. CDR3 length equals 15 residues. CDR3 DNA sequence: TGTGCCAGCAGCCCGGGACAGGGGCCCAACAATGAGCAGTTCTTC. Translating it yields CASSPGQGPNNEQFF.

A remark on this clonotype: The conserved phenylalanine or tryptophan normally closing the CDR3 is absent here, so this likely arose from a read error. The chain is built from TRBV10-3 and TRBJ2-1, with 8 bases matching TRBD2. V was pared by 4 bases and J by 9 bases, with 11 bases of the junction left unmatched. Looked up from germline, CDR1 is ENHRY and CDR2 is SYGVKD. The CDR3 is 15 residues long. CDR3 DNA: TGTGCCATCAGTGGGGAACGGGGGGGCTCGAGTGAGCAGTTCTAC. Translating gives CAISGERGGSSEQFY.

In the case of this clonotype: An end of the junction does not agree with germline; a read error may underlie this. This chain links TRBV6-5 with TRBJ2-3, with a possible D match to TRBD2 (7 bases). This CDR3 region has 14 residues. Germline lookup yields CDR1 MNHEY and CDR2 SVGAGI. The CDR3 bases are TGTGCCAGCCGTTACAGGGAGGGGACAGATACGCAGTATTTT. Amino acids: CASRYREGTDTQYF.

V and J are TRBV19 and TRBJ1-1; the D gene is possibly TRBD1 (5 bases). Trimming removed 3 bases at V and 3 bases at J, with 8 bases between. CDR3 length: 13 amino acids. Germline CDR1 is LNHDA and CDR2 is SQIVND (reference sequence). The CDR3, as DNA: TGTGCCAGTAGTATTCTCAGGGACACTGAAGCTTTCTTT. The encoded protein is CASSILRDTEAFF.

This clonotype showed up many times. The CDR3, as DNA: TGTGCCAGTAGTATACGGCTAGCGGGACCCTACGAGCAGTACTTC. Protein sequence: CASSIRLAGPYEQYF. The chain couples TRBV19 to TRBJ2-7; TRBD2 matches at 9 bases. CDR1 and CDR2 (germline): LNHDA, SQIVND (reference sequence). V trimming: 2 bases; J trimming: 2 bases; junction bases outside the gene matches: 4. This CDR3 contains 15 residues.

This clonotype was counted a single time. This sequence joins TRBV12-3 or TRBV12-4 and TRBJ2-5, with 7 positions matching TRBD2. The CDR3 length is 14 residues. Trimming cost V 4 bases and J 5 bases; bases outside gene matches: 7. The chain's CDR3 is CASSSSGGWETQYF. CDR3 nucleotides: TGTGCCAGCAGTTCCTCGGGGGGATGGGAGACCCAGTACTTC.

The V and J genes are TRBV7-9 and TRBJ1-4; D uncertain. This CDR3 is built from 14 residues. The germline V gene has CDR1 SEHNR and CDR2 FQNEAQ (reference sequence). Trimming pared 3 bases from V and 7 bases from J, leaving 12 bases between. CDR3 coding DNA: TGTGCCAGCAGCTTTACAGTGGGCTTTGAAAAACTGTTTTTT. Its translation is CASSFTVGFEKLFF.

V gene TRBV11-1 combines with J gene TRBJ2-1, with 11 bases fitting TRBD2. Germline assignment: CDR1 SGHAT and CDR2 FQDESV (reference sequence). V trimming: 4 bases; J trimming: 4 bases; junction bases outside the gene matches: 6. The CDR3 has 16 residues. CDR3 in amino acids: CASSSLAGGSYNEQFF. The CDR3 DNA reads TGTGCCAGCAGCTCCCTAGCGGGAGGAAGTTACAATGAGCAGTTCTTC.

This clonotype came up a few times. This chain joins TRBV24-1 and TRBJ2-7, with D perhaps matching TRBD1 (6 bases). The CDR3 covers 12 residues. Per germline, CDR1 KGHDR and CDR2 SFDVKD. Trimming left V 7 bases short and J 4 bases short, with 10 bases between. The DNA of the CDR3 is TGTGCCACCAGCCCGACAGGTTACGAGCAGTACTTC. Its protein product is CATSPTGYEQYF.

This clonotype was recorded many times. This chain connects TRBV7-2 to TRBJ2-2, with unresolved D. V lost 5 bases to trimming and J lost 8 bases, with 6 bases between them. Germline values: CDR1 SGHTA, CDR2 FQGNSA. CDR3 size: 11 residues. For the CDR3, the DNA is TGTGCCAGCAGCCCATTAGGGGAGCTGTTTTTT. Its protein is CASSPLGELFF.

This chain connects TRBV19 to TRBJ2-1; D call uncertain. V gave up 9 bases and J gave up 0 bases, with 12 bases separating them. Germline CDR1 is LNHDA and CDR2 is SQIVND (reference sequence). The CDR3 has 14 amino acids. The chain's CDR3 is CASSLYSSYNEQFF. The CDR3 coding sequence is TGTGCCAGCTCCCTCTACAGCTCCTACAATGAGCAGTTCTTC. Combining the CDR3 with reference TRBV19 and TRBJ2-1 gives the whole variable domain DGGITQSPKYLFRKEGQNVTLSCEQNLNHDAMYWYRQDPGQGLRLIYYSQIVNDFQKGDIAEGYSVSREKKESFPLTVTSAQKNPTAFYLCASSLYSSYNEQFFGPGTRLTVL.

This clonotype was counted many times. The V gene is TRBV3-1, the J gene TRBJ2-7; perhaps TRBD2 as D (6 bases). Germline V gene lookup returns CDR1 LGHDT and CDR2 YNNKEL (reference sequence). This CDR3 spans 12 amino acids. The ends were cut back, 0 bases at V and 6 bases at J, with 6 bases in the middle. The CDR3 DNA sequence: TGTGCCAGCAGCCAAGAGGGAGGCGAGCAGTACTTC. Translation gives CASSQEGGEQYF.

This clonotype was found once. The gene calls are TRBV18 and TRBJ2-7; D not resolved. With 2 bases removed from V and 3 bases from J, the gap between germline ends came to 11 bases. Germline V lookup: CDR1 KGHSH, CDR2 LQKENI. The CDR3 length is 14 residues. CDR3 in DNA: TGTGCCAGCTCACCATCGGTATCGGTCTACGAGCAGTACTTC. This codes for CASSPSVSVYEQYF.

This clonotype was detected only once. This chain joins TRBV19 and TRBJ1-2; D is unresolved. V was pared by 3 bases and J by 3 bases, with 8 bases between. From germline, CDR1 is LNHDA and CDR2 SQIVND (reference sequence). The CDR3 has 13 residues. In DNA form, the CDR3 reads TGTGCCAGTAGTATGATATTATACTATGGCTACACCTTC. This sequence encodes CASSMILYYGYTF.

The chain has TRBV2 and TRBJ2-7, with no clear D. The CDR3 has 10 residues. V was shortened by 5 bases and J by 6 bases, with 5 bases between the two germline ends. Germline V gene sequence: CDR1 SNHLY, CDR2 FYNNEI. The CDR3 loop reads CASSPGEQYF. Written as DNA, the CDR3 is TGTGCCAGCAGTCCTGGCGAGCAGTACTTC. Based on the CDR3 plus reference TRBV2 and TRBJ2-7, the full variable domain is EPEVTQTPSHQVTQMGQEVILRCVPISNHLYFYWYRQILGQKVEFLVSFYNNEISEKSEIFDDQFSVERPDGSNFTLKIRSTKLEDSAMYFCASSPGEQYFGPGTRLTVT.

The chain combines TRBV29-1 with TRBJ1-1; D is perhaps TRBD1 (6 bases). This CDR3 region has 11 residues. Germline V gene lookup returns CDR1 SQVTM and CDR2 ANQGSEA. With 8 bases removed from V and 4 bases from J, the gap between germline ends came to 11 bases. CDR3 nucleotides: TGCAGCTTAACAGGGCGCACTGAAGCTTTCTTT. Protein product: CSLTGRTEAFF. Full variable domain (outside the CDR3, taken from reference TRBV29-1 and TRBJ1-1): SAVISQKPSRDICQRGTSLTIQCQVDSQVTMMFWYRQQPGQSLTLIATANQGSEATYESGFVIDKFPISRPNLTFSTLTVSNMSPEDSSIYLCSLTGRTEAFFGQGTRLTVV.

The chain couples TRBV2 to TRBJ1-1; 7 positions match TRBD1. Germline V gene data show CDR1 as SNHLY and CDR2 as FYNNEI. The CDR3 covers 15 residues. The V segment lost 6 bases and the J segment 4 bases; nucleotides outside the gene matches: 11. Here the CDR3 DNA reads TGTGCCAGCAGCCTAAGACAGGGCAAGGGCACTGAAGCTTTCTTT. Translation: CASSLRQGKGTEAFF.

This clonotype was seen more than once but under ten times. The V gene is TRBV27, the J gene TRBJ2-1, with a tentative D call TRBD2 (6 bases). Trimming removed 3 bases at V and 7 bases at J, with 13 bases between. Germline-derived CDR1 and CDR2 are MNHEY and SMNVEV (reference sequence). CDR3 size: 14 residues. The CDR3 reads CASSLRGVRNEQFF. CDR3 bases: TGTGCCAGCAGTTTGCGGGGAGTAAGGAATGAGCAGTTCTTC.

The chain combines TRBV24-1 with TRBJ1-1; D unresolved. The CDR3 runs to 14 residues. V was trimmed by 0 bases and J by 7 bases, leaving 11 bases between them. Germline V gives CDR1 KGHDR, CDR2 SFDVKD. CDR3: CATSDLEGTYEAFF. In nucleotides, the CDR3 is TGTGCCACCAGTGATTTGGAGGGAACCTATGAAGCTTTCTTT.

The chain carries TRBV7-6 and TRBJ1-1; 9 bases fit TRBD1. The germline V gene has CDR1 SGHVS and CDR2 FNYEAQ. After removal of 7 bases from V and 1 base from J, the junction contained 1 base not matched to a gene. The CDR3 contains 13 residues. CDR3 coding DNA: TGTGCCAGCACGGGACAGGGGAACACTGAAGCTTTCTTT. Encoded protein: CASTGQGNTEAFF. Full variable domain (missing parts from reference TRBV7-6 and TRBJ1-1): GAGVSQSPRYKVTKRGQDVALRCDPISGHVSLYWYRQALGQGPEFLTYFNYEAQQDKSGLPNDRFSAERPEGSISTLTIQRTEQRDSAMYRCASTGQGNTEAFFGQGTRLTVV.

A note on this clonotype: A much larger clone differs from this one at a single base, so this may be a read error. The conserved phenylalanine or tryptophan normally closing the CDR3 is absent here, so this likely arose from a read error. The limits of the CDR3 on the DNA are not certain, so only TCRdb's listed CDR3 is given. The rearrangement links TRBV5-1 to TRBJ1-2; TRBD1, the table's D call, lacks a check against the DNA. The CDR3 sequence runs 15 residues, both termini included. Germline V gene data show CDR1 as SGHRS and CDR2 as YFSETQ. The CDR3 is CASSPAASGRDGSTS.